This T cell receptor (beta chain) was sequenced in a study of blood T cell repertoires in COVID-19. For the study at large: COVID-19 samples collected from the United States, Italy and Spain covered acute and convalescent phases.

How the authors handled the data: Amplification with reference gene primers provided the estimates of nucleated cell counts. Profiled with immunoSEQ multiplex PCR; TCRdb holds only in-frame clones, not every one. Clone size and V and J calls were adopted from that table, with D and trimming inferred from the DNA. The sample carries 35,000 to 50,000 clones, around 80% recorded once. Trimming removed 5 bases at V and 8 bases at J, with 15 bases between. Germline CDR1 reads SGHAT; CDR2 reads FQNNGV. The CDR3 consists of 13 residues. This clone was counted once. The J gene is TRBJ1-2, the V gene TRBV11-2; D gene uncertain. The sample was peripheral blood. This clonotype was obtained from a woman aged 55-70 years with acute or convalescent COVID-19. The CDR3 is CASSRLGVWGYTF. In DNA form, the CDR3 reads TGTGCCAGCAGCCGTCTCGGGGTTTGGGGCTACACCTTC. The entire variable domain, with the rest obtained from reference TRBV11-2 and TRBJ1-2, is as follows: EAGVAQSPRYKIIEKRQSVAFWCNPISGHATLYWYQQILGQGPKLLIQFQNNGVVDDSQLPKDRFSAERLKGVDSTLKIQPAKLEDSAVYLCASSRLGVWGYTFGSGTRLTVV.